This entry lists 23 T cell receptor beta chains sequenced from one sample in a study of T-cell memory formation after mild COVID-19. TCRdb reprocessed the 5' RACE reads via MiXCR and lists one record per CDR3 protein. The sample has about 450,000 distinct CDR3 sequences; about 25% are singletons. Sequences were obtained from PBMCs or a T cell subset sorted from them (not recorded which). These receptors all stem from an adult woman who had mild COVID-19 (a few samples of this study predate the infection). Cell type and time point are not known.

The CDR3 DNA reads as TGTGCCAGCCGCGAAGGCGGGACAGGGGCTATGAATGAGCAGTTCTTC. Its translation: CASREGGTGAMNEQFF. This rearrangement joins TRBV5-5 to TRBJ2-1; the match to TRBD1 covers 10 bases. The CDR3 spans 16 residues. The germline V gene encodes CDR1 SGHKS and CDR2 YYEKEE (reference sequence). V gave up 7 bases and J gave up 7 bases; unmatched junction bases: 14.

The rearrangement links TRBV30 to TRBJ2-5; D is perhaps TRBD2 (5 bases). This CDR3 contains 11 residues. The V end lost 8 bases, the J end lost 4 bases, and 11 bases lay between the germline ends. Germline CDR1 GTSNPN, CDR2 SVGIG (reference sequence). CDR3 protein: CAGVGVETQYF. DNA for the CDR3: TGTGCCGGGGTCGGGGTAGAGACCCAGTACTTC.

The CDR3 protein is CASSHADRSEETQYF. CDR3 coding DNA: TGTGCCAGCAGCCACGCGGACAGGTCGGAAGAGACCCAGTACTTC. The chain uses TRBV7-6 and TRBJ2-5; 7 bases are shared with TRBD1. This CDR3 is built from 15 residues. CDR1 is SGHVS and CDR2 is FNYEAQ in the germline V gene. J gave up 3 bases and V 5 bases, and 9 bases lay outside the gene matches.

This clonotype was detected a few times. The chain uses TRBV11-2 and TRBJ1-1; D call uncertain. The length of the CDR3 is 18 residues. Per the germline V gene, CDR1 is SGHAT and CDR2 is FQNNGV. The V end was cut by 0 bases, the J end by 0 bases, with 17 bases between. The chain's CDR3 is CASSLDHFDARMNTEAFF. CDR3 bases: TGTGCCAGCAGCTTAGATCACTTCGACGCCCGGATGAACACTGAAGCTTTCTTT.

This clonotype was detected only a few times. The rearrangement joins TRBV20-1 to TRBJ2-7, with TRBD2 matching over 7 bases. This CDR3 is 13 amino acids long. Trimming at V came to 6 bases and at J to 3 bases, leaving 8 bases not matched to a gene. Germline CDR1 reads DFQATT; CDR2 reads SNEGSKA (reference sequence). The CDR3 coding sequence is TGCAGTGCGCCGGGGGGAGGGCACTACGAGCAGTACTTC. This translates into CSAPGGGHYEQYF.

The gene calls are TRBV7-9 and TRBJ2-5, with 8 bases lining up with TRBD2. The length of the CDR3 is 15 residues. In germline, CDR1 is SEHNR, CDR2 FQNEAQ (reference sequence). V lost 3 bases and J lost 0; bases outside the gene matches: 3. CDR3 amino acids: CASSLNSGDQETQYF. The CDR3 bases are TGTGCCAGCAGCTTGAATAGCGGGGACCAAGAGACCCAGTACTTC.

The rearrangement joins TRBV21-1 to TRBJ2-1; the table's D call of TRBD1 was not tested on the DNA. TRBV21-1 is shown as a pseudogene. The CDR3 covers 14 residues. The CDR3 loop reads CASNSRDRENEQFF. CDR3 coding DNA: TGTGCCAGCAATTCCCGGGACAGGGAAAATGAGCAGTTCTTC.

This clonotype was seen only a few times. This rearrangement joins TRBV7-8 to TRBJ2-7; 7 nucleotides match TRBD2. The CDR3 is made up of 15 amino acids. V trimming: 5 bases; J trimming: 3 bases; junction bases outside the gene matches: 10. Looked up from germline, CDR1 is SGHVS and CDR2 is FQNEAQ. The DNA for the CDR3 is TGTGCCAGCAGCCCCCTGCGGGGGTCGTACTACGAGCAGTACTTC. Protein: CASSPLRGSYYEQYF.

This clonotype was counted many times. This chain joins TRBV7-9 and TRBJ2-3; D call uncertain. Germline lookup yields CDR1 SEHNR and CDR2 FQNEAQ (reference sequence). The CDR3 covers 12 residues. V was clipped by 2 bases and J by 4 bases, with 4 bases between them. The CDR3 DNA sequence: TGTGCCAGCAGCTTATCGCCAGATACGCAGTATTTT. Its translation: CASSLSPDTQYF.

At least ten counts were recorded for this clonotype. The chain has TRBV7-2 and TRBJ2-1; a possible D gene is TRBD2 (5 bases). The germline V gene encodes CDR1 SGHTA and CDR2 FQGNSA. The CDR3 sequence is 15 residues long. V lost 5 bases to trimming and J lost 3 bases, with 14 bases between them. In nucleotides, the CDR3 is TGTGCCAGCAGCCGTGAGCGGAACGGCTACAATGAGCAGTTCTTC. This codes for CASSRERNGYNEQFF.

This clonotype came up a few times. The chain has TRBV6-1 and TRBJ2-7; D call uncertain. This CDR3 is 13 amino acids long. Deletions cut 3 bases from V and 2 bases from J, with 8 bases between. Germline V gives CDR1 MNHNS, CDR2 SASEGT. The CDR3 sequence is CASSELATYEQYF. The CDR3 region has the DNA TGTGCCAGCAGTGAGTTGGCTACCTACGAGCAGTACTTC.

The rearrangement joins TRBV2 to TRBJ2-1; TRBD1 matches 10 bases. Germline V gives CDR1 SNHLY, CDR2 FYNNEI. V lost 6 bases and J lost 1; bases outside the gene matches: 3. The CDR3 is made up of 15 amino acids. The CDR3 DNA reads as TGTGCCAGCAGGGTGGACAGGGGGTCCTACAATGAGCAGTTCTTC. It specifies CASRVDRGSYNEQFF.

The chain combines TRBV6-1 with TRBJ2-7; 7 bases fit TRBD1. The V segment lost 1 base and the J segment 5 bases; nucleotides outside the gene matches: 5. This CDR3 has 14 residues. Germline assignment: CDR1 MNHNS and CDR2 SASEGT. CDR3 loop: CASSEGQGSHEQYF. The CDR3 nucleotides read TGTGCCAGCAGTGAAGGACAGGGATCCCACGAGCAGTACTTC.

CDR3 residues: CASSKPAREGRQTQYF. The CDR3 bases are TGTGCCAGCAGCAAACCCGCCCGTGAAGGGAGGCAGACCCAGTACTTC. This rearrangement joins TRBV5-6 to TRBJ2-5; D possibly corresponds to TRBD2 (6 bases). The CDR3 has 16 amino acids. CDR1 SGHDT and CDR2 YYEEEE come from the germline V gene. Trimming took 4 bases from V and 6 from J, leaving 22 bases between them.

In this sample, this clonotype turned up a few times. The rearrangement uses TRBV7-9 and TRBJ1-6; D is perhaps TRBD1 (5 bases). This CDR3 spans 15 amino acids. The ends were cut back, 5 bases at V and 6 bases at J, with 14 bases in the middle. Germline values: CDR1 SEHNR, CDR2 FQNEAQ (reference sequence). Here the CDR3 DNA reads TGTGCCAGCAGCCCCCCGGGGGTACGTAATTCACCCCTCCACTTT. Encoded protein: CASSPPGVRNSPLHF.

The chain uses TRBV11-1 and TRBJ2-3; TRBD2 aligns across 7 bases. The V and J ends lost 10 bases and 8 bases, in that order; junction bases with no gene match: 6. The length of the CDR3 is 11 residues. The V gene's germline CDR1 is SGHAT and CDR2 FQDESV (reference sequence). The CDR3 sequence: CATRVAGTQYF. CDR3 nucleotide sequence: TGTGCCACCCGGGTAGCGGGTACGCAGTATTTT.

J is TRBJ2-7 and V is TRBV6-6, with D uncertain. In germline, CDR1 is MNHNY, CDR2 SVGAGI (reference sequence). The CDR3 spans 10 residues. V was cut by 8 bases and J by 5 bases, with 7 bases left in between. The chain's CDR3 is CASGADEQYF. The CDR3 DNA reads TGTGCCAGCGGCGCGGACGAGCAGTACTTC.

DNA of the CDR3: TGCGCCAGCAGCCCAGGACATGGCTCCTACGAGCAGTACTTC. Protein sequence: CASSPGHGSYEQYF. This chain links TRBV5-1 with TRBJ2-7, with TRBD1 as a possible D gene (5 bases). Deletions cut 4 bases from V and 0 bases from J, with 11 bases between. Germline values: CDR1 SGHRS, CDR2 YFSETQ. This CDR3 spans 14 amino acids.

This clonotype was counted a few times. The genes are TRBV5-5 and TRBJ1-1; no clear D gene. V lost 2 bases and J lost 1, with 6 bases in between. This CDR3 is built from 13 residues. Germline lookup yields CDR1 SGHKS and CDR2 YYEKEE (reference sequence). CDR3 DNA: TGTGCCAGCAGCTTTGCCCCGAACACTGAAGCTTTCTTT. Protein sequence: CASSFAPNTEAFF.

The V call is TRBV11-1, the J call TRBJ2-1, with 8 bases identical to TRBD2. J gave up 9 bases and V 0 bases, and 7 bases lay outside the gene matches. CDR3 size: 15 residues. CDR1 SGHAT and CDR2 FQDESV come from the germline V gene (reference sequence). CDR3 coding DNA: TGTGCCAGCAGCTTAGCCGGGACTAGTGAGGGTGAGCAGTTCTTC. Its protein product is CASSLAGTSEGEQFF.

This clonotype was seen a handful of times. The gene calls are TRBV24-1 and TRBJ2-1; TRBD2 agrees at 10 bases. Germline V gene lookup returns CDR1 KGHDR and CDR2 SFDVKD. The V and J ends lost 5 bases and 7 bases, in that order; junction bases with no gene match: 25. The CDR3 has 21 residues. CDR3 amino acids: CATSVLSKKASGGSLGNEQFF. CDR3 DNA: TGTGCCACCAGTGTTTTATCGAAAAAAGCTAGCGGGGGATCGCTGGGAAATGAGCAGTTCTTC.

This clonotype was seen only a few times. The CDR3 nucleotides read TGTGCCACCAGCGTCAGGACTAGCGGGTACGAGCAGTACTTC. Protein sequence: CATSVRTSGYEQYF. This chain connects TRBV15 to TRBJ2-7; 11 bases agree with TRBD2. The CDR3 extends over 14 amino acids. CDR1 LNHNV and CDR2 YYDKDF come from the germline V gene (reference sequence). Trimming at V came to 5 bases and at J to 4 bases, leaving 4 bases not matched to a gene.

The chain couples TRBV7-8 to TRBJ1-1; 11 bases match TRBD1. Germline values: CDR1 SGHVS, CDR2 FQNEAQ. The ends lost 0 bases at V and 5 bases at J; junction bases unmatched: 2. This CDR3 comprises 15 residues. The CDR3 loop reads CASSLAGQGVTEAFF. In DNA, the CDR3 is TGTGCCAGCAGCTTAGCGGGACAGGGGGTAACTGAAGCTTTCTTT. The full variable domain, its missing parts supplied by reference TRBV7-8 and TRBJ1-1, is GAGVSQSPRYKVAKRGQDVALRCDPISGHVSLFWYQQALGQGPEFLTYFQNEAQLDKSGLPSDRFFAERPEGSVSTLKIQRTQQEDSAVYLCASSLAGQGVTEAFFGQGTRLTVV.